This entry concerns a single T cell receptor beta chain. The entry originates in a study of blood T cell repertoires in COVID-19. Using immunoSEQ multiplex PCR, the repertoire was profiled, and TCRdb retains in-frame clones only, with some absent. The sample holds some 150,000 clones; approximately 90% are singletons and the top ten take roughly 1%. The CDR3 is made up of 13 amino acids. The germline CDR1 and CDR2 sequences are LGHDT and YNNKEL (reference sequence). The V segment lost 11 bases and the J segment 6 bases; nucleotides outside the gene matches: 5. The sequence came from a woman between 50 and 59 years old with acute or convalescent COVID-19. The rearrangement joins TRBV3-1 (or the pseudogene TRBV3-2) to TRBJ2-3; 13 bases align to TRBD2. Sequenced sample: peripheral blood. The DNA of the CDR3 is TGTGCCTCACTAGCGGGGGGGCCGGATACGCAGTATTTT. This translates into CASLAGGPDTQYF.